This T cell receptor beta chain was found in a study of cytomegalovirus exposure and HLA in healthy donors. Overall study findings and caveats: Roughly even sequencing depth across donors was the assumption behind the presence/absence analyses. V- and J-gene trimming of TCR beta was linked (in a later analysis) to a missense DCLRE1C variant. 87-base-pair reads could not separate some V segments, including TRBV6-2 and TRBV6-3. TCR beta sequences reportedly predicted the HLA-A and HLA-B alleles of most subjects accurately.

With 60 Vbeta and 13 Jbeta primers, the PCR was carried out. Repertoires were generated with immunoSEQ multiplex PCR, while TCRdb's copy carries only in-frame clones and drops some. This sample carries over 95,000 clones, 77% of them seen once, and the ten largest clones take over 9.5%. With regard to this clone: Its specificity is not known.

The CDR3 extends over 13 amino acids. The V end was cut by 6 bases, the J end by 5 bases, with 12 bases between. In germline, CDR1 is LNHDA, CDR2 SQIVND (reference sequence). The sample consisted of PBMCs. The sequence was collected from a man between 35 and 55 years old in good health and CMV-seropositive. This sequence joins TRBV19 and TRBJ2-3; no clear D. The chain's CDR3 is CASSFLRGDTQYF. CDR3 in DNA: TGTGCCAGTAGCTTCCTTAGAGGAGATACGCAGTATTTT.